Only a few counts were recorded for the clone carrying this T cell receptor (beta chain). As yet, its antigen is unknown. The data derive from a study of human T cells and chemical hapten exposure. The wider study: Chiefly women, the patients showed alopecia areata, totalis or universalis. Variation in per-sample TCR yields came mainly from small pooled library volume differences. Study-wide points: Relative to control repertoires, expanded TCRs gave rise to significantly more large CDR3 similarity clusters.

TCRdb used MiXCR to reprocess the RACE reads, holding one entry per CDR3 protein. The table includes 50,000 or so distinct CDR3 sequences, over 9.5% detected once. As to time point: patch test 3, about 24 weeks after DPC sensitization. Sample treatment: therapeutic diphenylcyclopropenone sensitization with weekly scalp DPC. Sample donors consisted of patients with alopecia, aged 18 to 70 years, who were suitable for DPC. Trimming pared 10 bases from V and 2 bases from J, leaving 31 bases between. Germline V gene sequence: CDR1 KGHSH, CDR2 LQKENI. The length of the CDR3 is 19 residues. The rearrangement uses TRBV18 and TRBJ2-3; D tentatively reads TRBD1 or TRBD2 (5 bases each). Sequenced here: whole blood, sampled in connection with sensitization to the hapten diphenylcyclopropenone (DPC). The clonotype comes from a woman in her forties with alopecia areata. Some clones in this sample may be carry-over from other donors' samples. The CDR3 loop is CATFSPRGPREDFTDTQYF. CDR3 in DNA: TGTGCCACCTTCTCCCCAAGGGGACCGCGTGAAGACTTCACAGATACGCAGTATTTT.